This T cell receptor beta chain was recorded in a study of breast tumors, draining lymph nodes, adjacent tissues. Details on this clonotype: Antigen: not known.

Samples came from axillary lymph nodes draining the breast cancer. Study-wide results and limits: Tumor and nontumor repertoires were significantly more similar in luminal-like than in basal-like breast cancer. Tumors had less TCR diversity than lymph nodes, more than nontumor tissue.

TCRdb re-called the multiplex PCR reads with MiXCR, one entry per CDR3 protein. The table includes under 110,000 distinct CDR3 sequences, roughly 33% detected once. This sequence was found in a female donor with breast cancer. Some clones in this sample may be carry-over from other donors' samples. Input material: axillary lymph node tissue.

CDR3 region: CASSLGLGGFNIQYF. The CDR3 DNA sequence: TGCGCCAGCAGCTTGGGGCTAGGGGGCTTCAACATTCAGTACTTC. The chain uses TRBV5-1 and TRBJ2-4, with 7 bases identical to TRBD1. After removal of 0 bases from V and 7 bases from J, the junction contained 7 bases not matched to a gene. Germline V gene lookup returns CDR1 SGHRS and CDR2 YFSETQ. This CDR3 region has 15 residues.